This T cell receptor beta chain comes out of a study of cytomegalovirus exposure and HLA in healthy donors. The study, taken as a whole, reports: Among TCR beta chains, those listed as cytomegalovirus-associated numbered about 150.

60 Vbeta and 13 Jbeta primers were used in PCR. Sequencing was performed with immunoSEQ multiplex PCR; in TCRdb, only in-frame clones are kept and a portion is missing. The data contain over 140,000 clones, approximately 84% of them singletons. The CDR3 sequence is 15 residues long. V lost 1 base and J lost 0, with 6 bases in between. Germline V gene data show CDR1 as SGHNT and CDR2 as YENEEA. Details on this clone: The antigen is undetermined.

Sample: PBMCs. The origin of this receptor is a man in his thirties or forties in good health and CMV-seropositive. V is TRBV11-3 and J is TRBJ2-2; no clear D. The CDR3 nucleotides read TGTGCCAGCAGCTTAGCGGGTACGAACACCGGGGAGCTGTTTTTT. It encodes CASSLAGTNTGELFF.